Following are 15 T cell receptor beta chains from one sample sequenced in a study of EBV T-cell therapy then PD-1 blockade in nasopharyngeal carcinoma. Their recognized antigens are unknown. Documented treatment: AdE1-LMPpoly-expanded autologous EBV-specific T-cell therapy followed by anti-PD-1 nivolumab. The method was immunoSEQ multiplex PCR; TCRdb's version includes in-frame clones alone and lacks a portion of them. The sample holds 14,000 or so clones, around 84% seen once. Source: CD8+ T cells from blood, taken around day 100 from a patient whose treatment included autologous EBV-specific T cells and nivolumab. These receptors were obtained from a man aged 40-50 years with nasopharyngeal carcinoma.

The rearrangement uses TRBV6-5 and TRBJ2-7; 11 nucleotides line up with TRBD2. Germline CDR1 and CDR2: MNHEY and SVGAGI. CDR3 size: 14 residues. V gave up 2 bases and J gave up 4 bases; unmatched junction bases: 1. The CDR3 nucleotides are TGTGCCAGCAGTTACACTAGCGGGGGTTACGAGCAGTACTTC. Translation: CASSYTSGGYEQYF.

The rearrangement uses TRBV6-2 or TRBV6-3 and TRBJ2-7, with D possibly being TRBD2 (6 bases). Germline V gene data show CDR1 as MNHEY and CDR2 as SVGEGT. The CDR3 has 14 residues. Trimming stripped 0 bases from V and 0 bases from J, with 6 bases between. Here the CDR3 reads CASSYSGGSYEQYF. The CDR3 DNA is TGTGCCAGCAGTTACTCGGGGGGCTCCTACGAGCAGTACTTC.

J is TRBJ2-3 and V is TRBV6-2 or TRBV6-3; 10 nucleotides align to TRBD2. CDR1 is MNHEY, CDR2 SVGEGT, per germline. This CDR3 has 19 amino acids. The trim removed 0 bases at V and 2 bases at J, leaving 11 bases unmatched. This CDR3 is CASSYSNPTSGASTDTQYF. CDR3 coding DNA: TGTGCCAGCAGTTACTCTAATCCAACTAGCGGGGCGTCCACAGATACGCAGTATTTT.

This clone appeared once. The genes are TRBV7-6 and TRBJ2-1, with 7 bases aligning to TRBD2. Trimming cost V 5 bases and J 8 bases; bases outside gene matches: 12. The CDR3 is made up of 15 amino acids. Germline V gene data show CDR1 as SGHVS and CDR2 as FNYEAQ. The CDR3 bases are TGTGCCAGCAGCCCGTTCTACGGGGGGTCTGATGAGCAGTTCTTC. It yields the protein CASSPFYGGSDEQFF.

Only one count was recorded for this clone. The junction differs from germline at one of its ends, possibly a read error. The chain joins TRBV4-3 to TRBJ2-1, with D possibly matching TRBD2 (6 bases). The CDR3 covers 15 residues. Germline V gene sequence: CDR1 LGHNA, CDR2 YSLEER. The CDR3 region is CASSQSTTMTTGSVF. The CDR3, as DNA: TGCGCCAGCAGCCAATCAACCACCATGACGACCGGGAGCGTCTTC.

The rearrangement joins TRBV6-5 to TRBJ1-5; possibly TRBD1 for D (5 bases). The germline V gene has CDR1 MNHEY and CDR2 SVGAGI. The V gene lost 0 bases and the J gene lost 4 bases, with 10 bases spanning the gap. This CDR3 has 15 residues. The CDR3 sequence: CASSYSIWGNQPQHF. The CDR3 DNA reads as TGTGCCAGCAGTTACTCGATCTGGGGGAATCAGCCCCAGCATTTT.

The chain uses TRBV12-5 and TRBJ1-5, with 7 bases aligning to TRBD1. V lost 4 bases, J lost 7 bases, and 16 bases stayed unmatched. Germline-derived CDR1 and CDR2 are LGHNT and FRNRAP. The CDR3 totals 17 residues. DNA of the CDR3: TGTGCTAGTGGTTCCAGGGGGGGAGGGGGCCTGGGACAGCCCCAGCATTTT. Translated, it gives CASGSRGGGGLGQPQHF.

The chain combines TRBV7-2 with TRBJ2-3; D perhaps matches TRBD2 (7 bases). Germline V gene sequence: CDR1 SGHTA, CDR2 FQGNSA. This CDR3 region has 16 residues. Trimming took off 2 bases at V and 1 base at J, with 13 bases between the two ends. The CDR3 bases are TGTGCCAGCAGCTTAAGAGGGGGGGACCGCACAGATACGCAGTATTTT. Translation: CASSLRGGDRTDTQYF.

The chain combines TRBV5-6 with TRBJ1-3; D unclear. Germline V gene lookup returns CDR1 SGHDT and CDR2 YYEEEE. The CDR3 spans 14 residues. The germline V and J ends were trimmed by 0 bases and 0 bases, with 4 bases remaining between them. CDR3 nucleotide sequence: TGTGCCAGCAGCTTGGGTCTCTCTGGAAACACCATATATTTT. Translating it yields CASSLGLSGNTIYF.

The chain is built from TRBV7-2 and TRBJ2-1, with 9 bases aligning to TRBD2. J lost 8 bases, V lost 1 base, and 12 bases had no gene match. The CDR3 has 17 residues. The germline V gene has CDR1 SGHTA and CDR2 FQGNSA. The CDR3 nucleotides read TGTGCCAGCAGCTTAGGGGTTTGGCGGGGGGGCCTTGATGAGCAGTTCTTC. As protein: CASSLGVWRGGLDEQFF.

The chain is built from TRBV11-3 and TRBJ1-5; D is unclear. The germline CDR1 and CDR2 sequences are SGHNT and YENEEA. This CDR3 region has 15 residues. V was clipped by 5 bases and J by 0 bases, with 11 bases between them. The CDR3 protein is CASSAGDFSNQPQHF. CDR3 DNA sequence: TGTGCCAGCAGCGCCGGTGATTTTAGCAATCAGCCCCAGCATTTT. Filled out from reference TRBV11-3 and TRBJ1-5, the complete variable domain reads EAGVVQSPRYKIIEKKQPVAFWCNPISGHNTLYWYLQNLGQGPELLIRYENEEAVDDSQLPKDRFSAERLKGVDSTLKIQPAELGDSAVYLCASSAGDFSNQPQHFGDGTRLSIL.

By share, this clone counts as medium-sized. V usage is TRBV10-3 and J usage is TRBJ1-6; D is unresolved. Trimming shortened V by 7 bases and J by 6 bases, and 13 bases separated the two germline ends. Germline V gives CDR1 ENHRY, CDR2 SYGVKD. The CDR3 sequence is 14 residues long. CDR3 sequence: CAITTEHPNSPLHF. The CDR3 region has the DNA TGTGCCATCACCACGGAACATCCTAATTCACCCCTCCACTTT.

The chain couples TRBV2 to TRBJ2-3; D unresolved. Germline values: CDR1 SNHLY, CDR2 FYNNEI. With 4 bases removed from V and 5 bases from J, the gap between germline ends came to 10 bases. The CDR3 runs 13 residues. The CDR3 DNA sequence: TGTGCCAGCAGTGGAAGCCTCGGAGATACGCAGTATTTT. Its protein is CASSGSLGDTQYF.

V and J are TRBV5-5 and TRBJ1-1; D is uncertain. The germline V and J ends were trimmed by 2 bases and 1 base, with 9 bases remaining between them. The CDR3 sequence is 14 residues long. Looked up from germline, CDR1 is SGHKS and CDR2 is YYEKEE (reference sequence). As DNA, the CDR3 is TGTGCCAGCAGCTTCTTAGGTGGGAACACTGAAGCTTTCTTT. Translated, it gives CASSFLGGNTEAFF.

The rearrangement links TRBV5-1 to TRBJ1-2; D is unclear. Germline values: CDR1 SGHRS, CDR2 YFSETQ. Trimming cost V 4 bases and J 0 bases, with 13 bases left between them. The CDR3 extends over 15 amino acids. The CDR3 DNA reads as TGCGCCAGCAGCGACCGAGAGAAAGCTAACTATGGCTACACCTTC. It specifies CASSDREKANYGYTF. The full variable domain, in which reference TRBV5-1 and TRBJ1-2 provide the parts outside the CDR3, is KAGVTQTPRYLIKTRGQQVTLSCSPISGHRSVSWYQQTPGQGLQFLFEYFSETQRNKGNFPGRFSGRQFSNSRSEMNVSTLELGDSALYLCASSDREKANYGYTFGSGTRLTVV.